One TCR beta chain is described in this entry. The data stem from a study of blood T cell repertoires in COVID-19. Study at large: Italy, Spain and the United States were the sources of the convalescent and acute COVID-19 samples. Nucleic acid was either cDNA or gDNA, and it came from T cells, B-cell-depleted T cells, or PBMCs.

Germline V gene sequence: CDR1 SGHDT, CDR2 YYEEEE. This CDR3 region has 16 residues. The V and J ends lost 3 bases and 8 bases, in that order; junction bases with no gene match: 8. Original handling: Nucleated cell number was recorded as an estimate derived from reference gene primer amplification. Profiled with immunoSEQ multiplex PCR; TCRdb holds only in-frame clones, not every one. V and J calls and clone size are copied from that table; D and trimming were computed from the DNA. The sample includes 150,000 or so clones, about 82% of them seen just once. This TCR was sampled from a man aged 50-60 years with active or convalescent COVID-19. V gene TRBV5-6 combines with J gene TRBJ1-6; the match to TRBD1 covers 10 bases. Sequencing input: peripheral blood. In nucleotides, the CDR3 is TGTGCCAGCAGCTGGGGGGACAGGGGTTTGGATTCACCCCTCCACTTT. Its translation: CASSWGDRGLDSPLHF.